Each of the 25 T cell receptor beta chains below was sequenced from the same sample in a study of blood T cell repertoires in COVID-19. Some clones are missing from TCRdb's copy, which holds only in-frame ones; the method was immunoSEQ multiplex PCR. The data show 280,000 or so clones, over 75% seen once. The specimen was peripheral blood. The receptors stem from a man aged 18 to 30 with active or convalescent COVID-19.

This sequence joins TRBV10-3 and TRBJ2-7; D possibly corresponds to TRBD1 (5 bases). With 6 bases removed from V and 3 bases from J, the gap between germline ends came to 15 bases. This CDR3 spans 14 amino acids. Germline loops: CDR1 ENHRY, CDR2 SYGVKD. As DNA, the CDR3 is TGTGCCATCAGGGAAGGGGCCAGCTACTACGAGCAGTACTTC. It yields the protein CAIREGASYYEQYF.

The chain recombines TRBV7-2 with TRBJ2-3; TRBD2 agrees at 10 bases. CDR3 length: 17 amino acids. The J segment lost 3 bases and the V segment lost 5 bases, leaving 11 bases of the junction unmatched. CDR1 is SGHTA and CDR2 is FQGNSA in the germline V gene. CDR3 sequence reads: CASSVRGSGGGTDTQYF. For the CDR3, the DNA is TGTGCCAGCAGCGTGCGTGGCAGCGGGGGGGGAACAGATACGCAGTATTTT.

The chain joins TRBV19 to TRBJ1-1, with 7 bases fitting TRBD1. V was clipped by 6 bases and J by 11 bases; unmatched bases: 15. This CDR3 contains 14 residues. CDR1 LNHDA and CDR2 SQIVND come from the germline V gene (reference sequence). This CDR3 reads CASRHPDRASRAFF. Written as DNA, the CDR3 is TGTGCCAGTAGACACCCTGACAGGGCTTCGAGGGCTTTCTTT. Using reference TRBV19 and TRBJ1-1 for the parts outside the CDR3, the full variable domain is DGGITQSPKYLFRKEGQNVTLSCEQNLNHDAMYWYRQDPGQGLRLIYYSQIVNDFQKGDIAEGYSVSREKKESFPLTVTSAQKNPTAFYLCASRHPDRASRAFFGQGTRLTVV.

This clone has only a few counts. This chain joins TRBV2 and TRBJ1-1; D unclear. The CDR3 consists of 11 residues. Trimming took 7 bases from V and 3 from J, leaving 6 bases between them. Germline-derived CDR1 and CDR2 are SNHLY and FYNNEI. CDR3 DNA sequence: TGTGCCAGCATTTATTACACTGAAGCTTTCTTT. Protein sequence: CASIYYTEAFF.

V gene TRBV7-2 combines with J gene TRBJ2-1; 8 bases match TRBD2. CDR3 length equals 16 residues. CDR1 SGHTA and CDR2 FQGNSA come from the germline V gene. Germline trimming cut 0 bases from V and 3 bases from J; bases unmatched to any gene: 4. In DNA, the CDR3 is TGTGCCAGCAGCTTAGCCCCGGGGGGGCACTACAATGAGCAGTTCTTC. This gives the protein CASSLAPGGHYNEQFF.

The CDR3 reads CASSLDRATEAFF. The CDR3 DNA follows: TGCGCCAGCAGCCTCGACAGGGCAACCGAAGCTTTCTTT. This chain joins TRBV4-3 and TRBJ1-1, with 7 bases fitting TRBD1. V shed 4 bases, J shed 8 bases, and the junction held 7 bases outside the gene matches. The CDR3 covers 13 residues. Germline V CDR1 and CDR2: LGHNA, YSLEER.

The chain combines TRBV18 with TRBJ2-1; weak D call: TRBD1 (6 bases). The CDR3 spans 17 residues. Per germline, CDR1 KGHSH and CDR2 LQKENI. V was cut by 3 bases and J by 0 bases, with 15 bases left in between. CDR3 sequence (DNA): TGTGCCAGCTCACCCAGTACAGGGCATAGCTCCTACAATGAGCAGTTCTTC. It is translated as CASSPSTGHSSYNEQFF.

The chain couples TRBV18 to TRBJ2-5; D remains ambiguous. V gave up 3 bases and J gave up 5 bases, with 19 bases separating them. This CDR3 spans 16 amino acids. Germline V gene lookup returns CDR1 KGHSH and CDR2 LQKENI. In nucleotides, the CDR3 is TGTGCCAGCTCACCGGCGGCCCGAAACTCTTGGGAGACCCAGTACTTC. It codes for CASSPAARNSWETQYF.

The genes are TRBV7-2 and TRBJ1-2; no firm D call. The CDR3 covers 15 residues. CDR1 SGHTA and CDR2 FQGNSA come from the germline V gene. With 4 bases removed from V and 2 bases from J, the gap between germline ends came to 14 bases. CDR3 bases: TGTGCCAGCAGCTCCTCCCCCTTACAGAACTATGGCTACACCTTC. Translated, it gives CASSSSPLQNYGYTF.

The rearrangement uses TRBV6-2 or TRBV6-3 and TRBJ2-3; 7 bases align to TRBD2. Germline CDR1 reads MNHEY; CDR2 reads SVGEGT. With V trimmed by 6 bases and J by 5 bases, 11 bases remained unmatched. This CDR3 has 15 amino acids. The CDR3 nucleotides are TGTGCCAGCAGCATCCCAGCGGGGCAGGGAGATACGCAGTATTTT. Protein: CASSIPAGQGDTQYF.

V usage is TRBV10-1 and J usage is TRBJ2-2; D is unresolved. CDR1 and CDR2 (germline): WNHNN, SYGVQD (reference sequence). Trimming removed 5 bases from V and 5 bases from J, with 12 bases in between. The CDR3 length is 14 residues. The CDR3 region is CASSLERLTGELFF. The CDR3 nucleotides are TGCGCCAGCAGTCTGGAGAGGTTAACCGGGGAGCTGTTTTTT.

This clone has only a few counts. CDR3 protein: CASSFHSHGYTF. The CDR3 DNA reads as TGCGCCAGCAGCTTTCACTCGCATGGCTACACCTTC. The J gene is TRBJ1-2, the V gene TRBV5-1; D remains ambiguous. Trimming took off 2 bases at V and 6 bases at J, with 8 bases between the two ends. The CDR3 covers 12 residues. Germline V gives CDR1 SGHRS, CDR2 YFSETQ. The full variable domain, with the rest looked up from reference TRBV5-1 and TRBJ1-2, is KAGVTQTPRYLIKTRGQQVTLSCSPISGHRSVSWYQQTPGQGLQFLFEYFSETQRNKGNFPGRFSGRQFSNSRSEMNVSTLELGDSALYLCASSFHSHGYTFGSGTRLTVV.

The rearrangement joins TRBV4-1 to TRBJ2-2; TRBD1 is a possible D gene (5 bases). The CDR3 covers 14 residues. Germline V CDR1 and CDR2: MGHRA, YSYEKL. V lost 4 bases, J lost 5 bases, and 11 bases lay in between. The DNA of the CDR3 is TGCGCCAGCAGCCGGTTGGGGCAGACCGGGGAGCTGTTTTTT. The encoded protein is CASSRLGQTGELFF.

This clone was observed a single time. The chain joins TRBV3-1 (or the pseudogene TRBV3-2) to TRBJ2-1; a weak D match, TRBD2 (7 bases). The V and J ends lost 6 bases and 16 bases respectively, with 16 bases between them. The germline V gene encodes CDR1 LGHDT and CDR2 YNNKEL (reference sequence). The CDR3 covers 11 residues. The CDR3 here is CASSLAGALFF. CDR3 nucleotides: TGTGCCAGCAGTCTGGCGGGGGCCTTATTCTTC.

The DNA for the CDR3 is TGTGCCAGTACCCCCGGGACAGGGGGCCTGGGGGGCTACACCTTC. The encoded protein is CASTPGTGGLGGYTF. This chain joins TRBV19 and TRBJ1-2, with TRBD1 matching 12 bases. This CDR3 has 15 amino acids. Germline values: CDR1 LNHDA, CDR2 SQIVND (reference sequence). The trim removed 7 bases at V and 8 bases at J, leaving 11 bases unmatched.

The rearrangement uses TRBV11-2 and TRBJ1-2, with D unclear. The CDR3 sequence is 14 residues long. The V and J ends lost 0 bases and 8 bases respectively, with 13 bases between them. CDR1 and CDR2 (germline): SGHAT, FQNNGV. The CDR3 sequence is CASSLDIGDGGYTF. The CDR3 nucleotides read TGTGCCAGCAGCTTAGATATCGGGGATGGCGGCTACACCTTC.

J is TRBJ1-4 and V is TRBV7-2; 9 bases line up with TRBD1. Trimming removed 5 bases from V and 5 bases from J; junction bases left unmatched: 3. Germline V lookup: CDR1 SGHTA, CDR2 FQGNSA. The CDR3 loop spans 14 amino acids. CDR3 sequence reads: CASSLGTGNEKLFF. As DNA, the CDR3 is TGTGCCAGCAGCCTCGGGACAGGGAATGAAAAACTGTTTTTT.

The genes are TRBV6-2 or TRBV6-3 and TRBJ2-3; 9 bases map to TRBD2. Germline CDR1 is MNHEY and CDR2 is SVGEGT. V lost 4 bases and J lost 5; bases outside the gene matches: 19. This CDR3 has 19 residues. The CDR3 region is CASSSQGWASGAIRDTQYF. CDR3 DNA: TGTGCCAGCAGTTCTCAAGGTTGGGCTAGCGGGGCAATACGAGATACGCAGTATTTT.

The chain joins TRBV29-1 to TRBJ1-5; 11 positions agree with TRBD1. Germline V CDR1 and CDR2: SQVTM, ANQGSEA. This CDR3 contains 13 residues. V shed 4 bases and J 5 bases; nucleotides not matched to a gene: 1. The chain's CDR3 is CSVGTGGDQPQHF. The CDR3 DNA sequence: TGCAGCGTTGGGACAGGGGGCGATCAGCCCCAGCATTTT. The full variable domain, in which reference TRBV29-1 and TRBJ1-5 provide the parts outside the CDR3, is SAVISQKPSRDICQRGTSLTIQCQVDSQVTMMFWYRQQPGQSLTLIATANQGSEATYESGFVIDKFPISRPNLTFSTLTVSNMSPEDSSIYLCSVGTGGDQPQHFGDGTRLSIL.

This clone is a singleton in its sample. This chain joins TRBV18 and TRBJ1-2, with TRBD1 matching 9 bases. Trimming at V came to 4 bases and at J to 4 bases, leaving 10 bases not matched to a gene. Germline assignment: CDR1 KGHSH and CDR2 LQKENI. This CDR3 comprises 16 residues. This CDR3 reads CASSHTGTGPSYGYTF. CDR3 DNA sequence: TGTGCCAGCTCACACACCGGGACAGGGCCCAGCTATGGCTACACCTTC.

In DNA, the CDR3 is TGTGCCAGCAGTGAATGGCTAGCGGGATACAATGAGCAGTTCTTC. Protein sequence: CASSEWLAGYNEQFF. The J gene is TRBJ2-1, the V gene TRBV6-1, with TRBD2 matching over 9 bases. V trimming: 2 bases; J trimming: 4 bases; junction bases outside the gene matches: 3. Germline V CDR1 and CDR2: MNHNS, SASEGT. This CDR3 is 15 amino acids long.

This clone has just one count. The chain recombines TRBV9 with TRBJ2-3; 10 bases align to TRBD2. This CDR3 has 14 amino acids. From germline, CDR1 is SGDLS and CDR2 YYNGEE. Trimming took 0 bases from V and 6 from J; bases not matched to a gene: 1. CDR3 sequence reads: CASSVVLAGDTQYF. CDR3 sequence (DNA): TGTGCCAGCAGCGTAGTACTAGCGGGGGATACGCAGTATTTT.

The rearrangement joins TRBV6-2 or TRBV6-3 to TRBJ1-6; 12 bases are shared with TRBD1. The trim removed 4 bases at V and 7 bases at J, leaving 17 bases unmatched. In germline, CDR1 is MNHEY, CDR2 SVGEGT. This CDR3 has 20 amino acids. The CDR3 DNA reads TGTGCCAGCAGTTTCCCCCCGGGACAGGGGGCGTGGGTGCGCAATTCACCCCTCCACTTT. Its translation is CASSFPPGQGAWVRNSPLHF.

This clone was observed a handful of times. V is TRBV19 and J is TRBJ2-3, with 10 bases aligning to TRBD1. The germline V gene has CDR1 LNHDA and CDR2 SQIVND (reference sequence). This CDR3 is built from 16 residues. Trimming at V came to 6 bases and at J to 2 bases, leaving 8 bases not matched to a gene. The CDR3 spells CASRPGQGKSTDTQYF. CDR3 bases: TGTGCCAGTAGGCCGGGACAGGGGAAGTCCACAGATACGCAGTATTTT.

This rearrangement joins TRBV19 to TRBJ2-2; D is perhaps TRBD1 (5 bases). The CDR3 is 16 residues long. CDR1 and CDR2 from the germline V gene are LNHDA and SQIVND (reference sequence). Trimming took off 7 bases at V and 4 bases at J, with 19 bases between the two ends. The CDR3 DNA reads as TGTGCCAGTATTAGCTACGAAGGGGATCGCACCGGGGAGCTGTTTTTT. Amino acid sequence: CASISYEGDRTGELFF.